The 7 T cell receptor beta chains below were found in one sample sequenced in a study of control samples from healthy donors and cancer patients (dated by TCRdb to about 2020). Receptor amplification or capture employed the immunoSEQ multiplex PCR assay. TCRdb's version of the immuneACCESS table is confined to in-frame rearrangements and falls short of the full clone set. An unresolved V gene accounts for under half of the shortfall where checked; the remainder is of unknown origin. The sample table lists approximately 140,000 clones, about 90% of them with a count of one. The biggest ten clones account for 6.5% to 9.5% of the sample. Sequenced: PBMCs. The receptors come from a man aged 45-65 years with head and neck cancer.

The V gene is TRBV7-6, the J gene TRBJ2-7; TRBD1 aligns across 9 bases. J gave up 7 bases and V 1 base, and 8 bases lay outside the gene matches. The CDR3 extends over 15 amino acids. The germline gives CDR1 SGHVS, CDR2 FNYEAQ. The DNA for the CDR3 is TGTGCCAGCAGCTTAGAAGGGGACAGGGCGGGAGAGCAGTACTTC. Its protein is CASSLEGDRAGEQYF. Variable domain in full (rest from reference TRBV7-6 and TRBJ2-7): GAGVSQSPRYKVTKRGQDVALRCDPISGHVSLYWYRQALGQGPEFLTYFNYEAQQDKSGLPNDRFSAERPEGSISTLTIQRTEQRDSAMYRCASSLEGDRAGEQYFGPGTRLTVT.

The gene calls are TRBV6-5 and TRBJ2-1; tentatively, D is TRBD1 (5 bases). Trimming stripped 0 bases from V and 4 bases from J, with 13 bases between. Germline assignment: CDR1 MNHEY and CDR2 SVGAGI. This CDR3 region has 16 residues. The CDR3 nucleotides read TGTGCCAGCAGTTACTCGTCTGCAAGGGGTTACAATGAGCAGTTCTTC. This sequence encodes CASSYSSARGYNEQFF.

This clone was seen a single time. This rearrangement joins TRBV6-5 to TRBJ1-6; D remains unclear. Germline values: CDR1 MNHEY, CDR2 SVGAGI. Trimming cost V 10 bases and J 5 bases, with 15 bases left between them. CDR3 size: 14 residues. In DNA form, the CDR3 reads TGTGCCACAACCACGATGAGGGATAATTCACCCCTCCACTTT. As protein: CATTTMRDNSPLHF.

This clone was observed a single time. The J gene is TRBJ2-7, the V gene TRBV6-5, with a tentative D call TRBD1 (6 bases). Trimming pared 0 bases from V and 7 bases from J, leaving 16 bases between. The length of the CDR3 is 15 residues. CDR1 is MNHEY and CDR2 is SVGAGI in the germline V gene. CDR3 amino acids: CASSYSATGSGEQYF. The CDR3 DNA reads TGTGCCAGCAGTTACTCAGCAACAGGGTCTGGGGAGCAGTACTTC.

The chain carries TRBV5-4 and TRBJ2-3; D may be TRBD1 or TRBD2 (6 bases each). The CDR3 extends over 13 amino acids. The germline V gene has CDR1 SGHNT and CDR2 YYREEE (reference sequence). Trimming took off 4 bases at V and 6 bases at J, with 12 bases between the two ends. The CDR3 DNA follows: TGTGCCAGCAGCCAAGGGGGGTCGGATACGCAGTATTTT. It encodes CASSQGGSDTQYF.

The CDR3 is CSVEGRATFTDTQYF. The DNA for the CDR3 is TGCAGCGTTGAGGGGAGGGCCACGTTCACAGATACGCAGTATTTT. The chain couples TRBV29-1 to TRBJ2-3; 7 positions agree with TRBD2. This CDR3 spans 15 amino acids. The V gene's germline CDR1 is SQVTM and CDR2 ANQGSEA. The V segment lost 3 bases and the J segment 2 bases; nucleotides outside the gene matches: 8.

The rearrangement links TRBV5-5 to TRBJ2-7; tentatively, D is TRBD1 (5 bases). CDR1 is SGHKS and CDR2 is YYEKEE in the germline V gene (reference sequence). The CDR3 runs 14 residues. V was pared by 4 bases and J by 6 bases, with 17 bases between. CDR3 nucleotide sequence: TGTGCCAGCAGCGTGGCAGGACAAGGCGGCGAGCAGTACTTC. It yields the protein CASSVAGQGGEQYF.